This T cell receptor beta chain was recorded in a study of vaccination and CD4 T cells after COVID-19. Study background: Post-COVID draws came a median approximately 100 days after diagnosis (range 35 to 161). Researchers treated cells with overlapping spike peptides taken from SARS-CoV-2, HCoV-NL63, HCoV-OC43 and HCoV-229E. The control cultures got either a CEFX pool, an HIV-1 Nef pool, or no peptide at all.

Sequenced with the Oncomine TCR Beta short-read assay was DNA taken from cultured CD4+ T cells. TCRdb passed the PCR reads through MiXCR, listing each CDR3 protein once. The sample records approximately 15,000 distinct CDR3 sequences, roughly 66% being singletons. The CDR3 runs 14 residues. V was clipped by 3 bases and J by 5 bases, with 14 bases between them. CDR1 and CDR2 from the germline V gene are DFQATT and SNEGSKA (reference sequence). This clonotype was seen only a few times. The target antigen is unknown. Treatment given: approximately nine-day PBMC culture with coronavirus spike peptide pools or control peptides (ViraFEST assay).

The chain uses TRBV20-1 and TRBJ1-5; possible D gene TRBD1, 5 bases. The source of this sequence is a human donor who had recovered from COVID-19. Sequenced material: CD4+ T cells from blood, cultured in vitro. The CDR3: CSASYEGRDQPQHF. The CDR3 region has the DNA TGCAGTGCTAGCTACGAGGGGCGGGATCAGCCCCAGCATTTT.